These T cell receptor beta chains were read from a single sample in a study of T cell responses to AZD1222 COVID-19 vaccine. Data came from immunoSEQ multiplex PCR; TCRdb stores just in-frame clones and leaves some out. This sample has about 140,000 clones, with more than 85% found just once. The sample in question was peripheral blood, obtained on day 0 of AZD1222 vaccination. These TCRs come from an adult in good health. The conserved cysteine and the conserved F or W are not part of the CDR3 here.

RASGQNNEQF | TRBV20-1
ASTRARGTSGSQETQY | TRBV3-1/TRBV3-2
ASSYWGGETEAF | TRBV10-2
SAKPDHTEAF | TRBV29-1
ASSLASGGEQF | TRBV27
ASSQEPGNNQPQH | TRBV4-1
ASSLGRWQGREKLF | TRBV11-2
AISGSAKGNTEAF | TRBV10-3
AWSVRRLETQY | TRBV30
ASSLTGGTSEQY | TRBV7-2
ASSIATSTGVDTQY | TRBV19
ASRGQVPNTGELF | TRBV5-5
ASRVYSGLYGYT | TRBV21-1
ASSLNRNTEAF | TRBV11-1
ASSLLQRAAF | TRBV11-3
ASSLARGQGKLF | TRBV7-2
ASSQGASGSSYEQY | TRBV4-1
AWSVAVGNTIY | TRBV30
ATHPSGLNQPQH | TRBV24-1
AISDPAGVYNSPLH | TRBV10-3
ASSLTGKEPQH | TRBV7-2
ASSYGRAGGYT | TRBV6-5
ATLPGETAYGYT | TRBV27
ASSLHPPEAF | TRBV19
ASSFGDSPLH | TRBV7-2
ASSAAGRRSVNQPQH | TRBV7-6